The 25 T cell receptor beta chains reported below all come from one sample, sequenced in a study of cytomegalovirus exposure and HLA in healthy donors. The table came from immunoSEQ multiplex PCR; TCRdb's copy has only in-frame clones and leaves some out. Among 180,000 or so clones listed, around nine tenths were seen once. Specimen: PBMCs. Every receptor here comes from a young man in good health and CMV-seropositive.

The chain joins TRBV15 to TRBJ2-7; a weak D match, TRBD2 (6 bases). The CDR3 totals 15 residues. In germline, CDR1 is LNHNV, CDR2 YYDKDF (reference sequence). V lost 1 base to trimming and J lost 0 bases, with 10 bases between them. CDR3 loop: CATSRVGGDSYEQYF. CDR3 nucleotides: TGTGCCACCAGCAGAGTCGGGGGTGACTCCTACGAGCAGTACTTC.

The V call is TRBV11-2, the J call TRBJ2-1; the match to TRBD2 covers 7 bases. CDR1 SGHAT and CDR2 FQNNGV come from the germline V gene. Trimming at V came to 3 bases and at J to 3 bases, leaving 5 bases not matched to a gene. CDR3 size: 15 residues. CDR3 DNA: TGTGCCAGCAGCTTTATCGGGGGGAACTACAATGAGCAGTTCTTC. This encodes CASSFIGGNYNEQFF.

The chain carries TRBV11-1 and TRBJ2-7; 7 bases fit TRBD2. CDR3 size: 15 residues. CDR1 and CDR2 (germline): SGHAT, FQDESV (reference sequence). The V segment lost 1 base and the J segment 3 bases; nucleotides outside the gene matches: 6. The CDR3 region is CASSLEAGPFYEQYF. CDR3 bases: TGTGCCAGCAGCTTAGAAGCGGGGCCCTTCTACGAGCAGTACTTC. Together with reference TRBV11-1 and TRBJ2-7, the CDR3 gives the full variable domain: EAEVAQSPRYKITEKSQAVAFWCDPISGHATLYWYRQILGQGPELLVQFQDESVVDDSQLPKDRFSAERLKGVDSTLKIQPAELGDSAMYLCASSLEAGPFYEQYFGPGTRLTVT.

The V and J genes are TRBV19 and TRBJ2-1, with D tentatively TRBD2 (7 bases). The germline V gene encodes CDR1 LNHDA and CDR2 SQIVND (reference sequence). The length of the CDR3 is 14 residues. Trimming removed 7 bases at V and 7 bases at J, with 17 bases between. This chain's CDR3 is CASTRGEGRNEQFF. Written as DNA, the CDR3 is TGTGCCAGTACTAGGGGGGAGGGCCGAAATGAGCAGTTCTTC.

The chain recombines TRBV6-5 with TRBJ2-1; D gene unclear. The CDR3 length is 12 residues. The germline V gene has CDR1 MNHEY and CDR2 SVGAGI. Deletions cut 1 base from V and 6 bases from J, with 4 bases between. The CDR3 DNA sequence: TGTGCCAGCAGTTACTTAGGCAATGAGCAGTTCTTC. This translates into CASSYLGNEQFF.

On this clone: The junction and the germline gene differ at one end; a read error may be behind it. The chain joins TRBV11-3 to TRBJ2-3; D not resolved. Germline lookup yields CDR1 SGHNT and CDR2 YENEEA. The CDR3 sequence is 13 residues long. The CDR3 here is CASSLASADAQYF. CDR3 in DNA: TGTGCCAGCAGCTTAGCGTCAGCAGATGCGCAGTATTTT.

The rearrangement links TRBV5-4 to TRBJ2-1; 10 nucleotides agree with TRBD1. The CDR3 extends over 13 amino acids. Trimming removed 5 bases from V and 7 bases from J; junction bases left unmatched: 3. Germline V gene data show CDR1 as SGHNT and CDR2 as YYREEE (reference sequence). The CDR3 is CASSWDRGNEQFF. The DNA for the CDR3 is TGTGCCAGCAGTTGGGACAGGGGTAATGAGCAGTTCTTC.

This chain uses TRBV2 with TRBJ2-3, with D possibly being TRBD1 (6 bases). The CDR3 length is 15 residues. CDR1 SNHLY and CDR2 FYNNEI come from the germline V gene. Deletions cut 3 bases from V and 8 bases from J, with 18 bases between. The CDR3, as DNA: TGTGCCAGCAGTGAGGGAAGGGGGAGATTGGGTACGCAGTATTTT. This codes for CASSEGRGRLGTQYF.

V usage is TRBV6-1 and J usage is TRBJ1-3; the D is unclear. The CDR3 is 12 residues long. Deletions cut 4 bases from V and 8 bases from J, with 9 bases between. Germline CDR1 MNHNS, CDR2 SASEGT. CDR3: CASSVDRDTIYF. In DNA form, the CDR3 reads TGTGCCAGCAGTGTGGACCGGGACACCATATATTTT.

This rearrangement joins TRBV27 to TRBJ2-1, with TRBD2 matching 13 bases. This CDR3 is 17 amino acids long. Per germline, CDR1 MNHEY and CDR2 SMNVEV (reference sequence). Germline trimming cut 5 bases from V and 7 bases from J; bases unmatched to any gene: 11. CDR3 loop: CASSPILTSGRTNEQFF. The CDR3 region has the DNA TGTGCCAGCAGTCCGATCCTGACTAGCGGGAGGACAAATGAGCAGTTCTTC.

The J gene is TRBJ1-4, the V gene TRBV29-1; D might be TRBD1 (5 bases). Trimming stripped 5 bases from V and 7 bases from J, with 8 bases between. CDR1 and CDR2 from the germline V gene are SQVTM and ANQGSEA. CDR3 length equals 11 residues. The chain's CDR3 is CSVLDTEKLFF. The CDR3 DNA follows: TGCAGCGTTTTGGACACTGAAAAACTGTTTTTT.

The chain carries TRBV19 and TRBJ2-7; 12 nucleotides agree with TRBD2. This CDR3 contains 16 residues. V shed 5 bases, J shed 4 bases, and the junction held 9 bases outside the gene matches. CDR1 and CDR2 (germline): LNHDA, SQIVND (reference sequence). CDR3 bases: TGTGCCAGTAGTTCCCTTACTAGCGGGGGGCCTTACGAGCAGTACTTC. It codes for CASSSLTSGGPYEQYF.

This chain uses TRBV5-1 with TRBJ2-6; no definite D call. CDR3 length: 16 amino acids. Germline values: CDR1 SGHRS, CDR2 YFSETQ. V shed 4 bases and J shed 0 bases, with 11 bases lying between them. The chain's CDR3 is CASSQPRISGANVLTF. CDR3 DNA sequence: TGCGCCAGCAGCCAGCCCCGAATCTCTGGGGCCAACGTCCTGACTTTC.

This clone has more than one count but fewer than ten. The chain combines TRBV19 with TRBJ2-1; 11 bases are shared with TRBD2. In germline, CDR1 is LNHDA, CDR2 SQIVND (reference sequence). J lost 4 bases, V lost 6 bases, and 2 bases had no gene match. There are 14 residues in the CDR3. The CDR3 nucleotides are TGTGCCAGTAGAGGGACTAGCGGATACAATGAGCAGTTCTTC. Its translation is CASRGTSGYNEQFF.

The rearrangement links TRBV11-2 to TRBJ2-7, with D possibly being TRBD2 (6 bases). The V gene's germline CDR1 is SGHAT and CDR2 FQNNGV. V shed 3 bases and J shed 1 base, with 16 bases lying between them. This CDR3 is 16 amino acids long. The CDR3 region is CASSFVRRGVSYEQYF. The CDR3 DNA reads as TGTGCCAGCAGCTTTGTTCGGCGGGGAGTTTCCTACGAGCAGTACTTC.

This chain connects TRBV18 to TRBJ2-7, with a weak D call TRBD2 (5 bases). V was clipped by 3 bases and J by 3 bases, with 18 bases between them. There are 16 residues in the CDR3. Germline V gene sequence: CDR1 KGHSH, CDR2 LQKENI. The CDR3 loop is CASSPTGPGKLYEQYF. For the CDR3, the DNA is TGTGCCAGCTCACCCACCGGGCCGGGGAAACTCTACGAGCAGTACTTC.

This chain joins TRBV4-3 and TRBJ1-6; TRBD1 matches 9 bases. Germline loops: CDR1 LGHNA, CDR2 YSLEER. The CDR3 spans 19 residues. V shed 0 bases and J 10 bases; nucleotides not matched to a gene: 16. The CDR3 sequence: CASSQDSSTGTGFGSPLHF. The DNA for the CDR3 is TGCGCCAGCAGCCAAGATAGCTCCACAGGGACAGGGTTTGGCTCACCCCTCCACTTT.

The CDR3 spells CASTPGLDYEQYF. The DNA for the CDR3 is TGCGCCAGCACCCCAGGGTTGGACTACGAGCAGTACTTC. The rearrangement links TRBV5-1 to TRBJ2-7; a weak D match, TRBD1 (5 bases). The CDR3 extends over 13 amino acids. Germline V gene data show CDR1 as SGHRS and CDR2 as YFSETQ. Trimming left V 6 bases short and J 3 bases short, with 13 bases between.

The chain carries TRBV2 and TRBJ2-1, with D perhaps matching TRBD2 (5 bases). The germline V gene has CDR1 SNHLY and CDR2 FYNNEI. V lost 7 bases and J lost 5, with 12 bases in between. The CDR3 has 13 amino acids. The chain's CDR3 is CASKLAEDNEQFF. The CDR3 DNA follows: TGTGCCAGCAAACTCGCGGAGGACAATGAGCAGTTCTTC.

The V gene is TRBV5-4, the J gene TRBJ2-1; 12 bases map to TRBD2. This CDR3 is built from 17 residues. Unmatched junction bases numbered 12, after V lost 4 bases and J lost 7 bases. Germline values: CDR1 SGHNT, CDR2 YYREEE (reference sequence). The CDR3 region is CASSRGLAGPRRNEQFF. The CDR3 DNA reads as TGTGCCAGCAGCAGGGGACTAGCGGGCCCCCGAAGAAATGAGCAGTTCTTC.

V and J are TRBV27 and TRBJ2-7; 9 nucleotides match TRBD1. Trimming took 4 bases from V and 3 from J; bases not matched to a gene: 4. The CDR3 is 14 amino acids. The germline CDR1 and CDR2 sequences are MNHEY and SMNVEV (reference sequence). This chain's CDR3 is CASSSGTGLYEQYF. In DNA, the CDR3 is TGTGCCAGCAGTTCCGGGACAGGGCTCTACGAGCAGTACTTC.

The chain joins TRBV5-1 to TRBJ1-6; D perhaps matches TRBD1 (5 bases). V lost 0 bases and J 9 bases, leaving 10 bases between the germline ends. Germline CDR1 SGHRS, CDR2 YFSETQ. CDR3 size: 14 residues. CDR3 nucleotides: TGCGCCAGCAGCTTGGAGGGGATGATTTCACCCCTCCACTTT. This gives the protein CASSLEGMISPLHF.

The chain recombines TRBV6-1 with TRBJ2-7; 7 bases are shared with TRBD1. The CDR3 is 16 amino acids. Trimming cost V 2 bases and J 4 bases; bases outside gene matches: 11. Germline V gene sequence: CDR1 MNHNS, CDR2 SASEGT. The DNA of the CDR3 is TGTGCCAGCAGTGAACTCCCCCCCGACAGGGATTACGAGCAGTACTTC. Its protein product is CASSELPPDRDYEQYF.

This rearrangement joins TRBV7-3 to TRBJ1-3; unclear D gene. V was clipped by 8 bases and J by 0 bases, with 8 bases between them. The CDR3 is 13 residues long. Germline CDR1 and CDR2: SGHTA and FQGTGA. The CDR3 here is CASSASSGNTIYF. The CDR3 nucleotides read TGTGCCAGCTCTGCGTCCTCTGGAAACACCATATATTTT. The entire variable domain, with the rest obtained from reference TRBV7-3 and TRBJ1-3, is as follows: GAGVSQTPSNKVTEKGKYVELRCDPISGHTALYWYRQSLGQGPEFLIYFQGTGAADDSGLPNDRFFAVRPEGSVSTLKIQRTERGDSAVYLCASSASSGNTIYFGEGSWLTVV.

The V and J genes are TRBV27 and TRBJ1-5; TRBD1 is a possible D gene (5 bases). V lost 6 bases, J lost 2 bases, and 14 bases lay in between. Germline CDR1 is MNHEY and CDR2 is SMNVEV (reference sequence). This CDR3 is 15 amino acids long. CDR3 sequence (DNA): TGTGCCAGCAGAGCATACAGGTTTCGCAATCAGCCCCAGCATTTT. Translation: CASRAYRFRNQPQHF.